This T cell receptor (beta chain) was identified in a study of T-cell memory formation after mild COVID-19. The germline V gene has CDR1 SGHDN and CDR2 FVKESK. With V trimmed by 2 bases and J by 9 bases, 7 bases remained unmatched. The CDR3 consists of 15 residues. Via MiXCR, TCRdb re-called the 5' RACE reads, giving one row per CDR3 protein. The sample contains roughly 250,000 distinct CDR3 sequences, over 15% of which appear only once. This clonotype was detected a few times. The receptor comes from a man between 18 and 29 years old who had mild COVID-19 (a few samples of this study predate the infection). Cell type and time point are not known. Sequencing was done on a sample of PBMCs or a T cell subset sorted from them (not recorded which). The J gene is TRBJ2-1, the V gene TRBV14, with 10 bases fitting TRBD1. Here the CDR3 reads CASSQTGTGVSEQFF. The CDR3 region has the DNA TGTGCCAGCAGCCAAACCGGGACAGGGGTTTCTGAGCAGTTCTTC.